These T cell receptor beta chains were read from a single sample in a study of T cell repertoires in cytomegalovirus infection. TCRdb analysed the reads with MiXCR anew, one entry per CDR3 protein. The table shows some 940,000 distinct CDR3 sequences, with around 32% occurring only once. These receptors have no known antigen. Sequenced material: cultured CD8+ T cells from PBMCs, taken from culture after CMV antigen stimulation. These receptor sequences come from a human donor in good health (CMV status not recorded). Some clones in this sample may be carry-over from other donors' samples. Both conserved end residues are part of each CDR3. The order of the fields is V gene, clone size, J gene, D gene, CDR3 DNA, CDR3 protein. The D gene is left open where the match is weak. Clone size is stated in some rows and not others, as once, few, many or a class when expanded.

v_gene: TRBV29-1; abundance: once; j_gene: TRBJ2-7; d_gene: .; CDR3nt: TGCAGCGTTAGGGACGGGACGGGTGAGCAGTACTTC; CDR3aa: CSVRDGTGEQYF
v_gene: TRBV5-5; abundance: .; j_gene: TRBJ2-2; d_gene: .; CDR3nt: TGTGCCAGCACGCAAGGAGTCGGGCACGGGGAGCTGTTTTTT; CDR3aa: CASTQGVGHGELFF
v_gene: TRBV12-5; abundance: .; j_gene: TRBJ1-5; d_gene: TRBD1; CDR3nt: TGTGCTAGTGGTTTGCAGGGGGCGTCGGATAAGATCGATCAGCCCCAGCATTTT; CDR3aa: CASGLQGASDKIDQPQHF
v_gene: TRBV14; abundance: .; j_gene: TRBJ1-1; d_gene: .; CDR3nt: TGTGCCAGCAGGTCAGGGGCTGAAGCTTTCTTT; CDR3aa: CASRSGAEAFF
v_gene: TRBV6-5; abundance: few; j_gene: TRBJ2-3; d_gene: .; CDR3nt: TGTGCCAGCAGTTATGGTCTGGGAGATACGCAGTATTTT; CDR3aa: CASSYGLGDTQYF
v_gene: TRBV19; abundance: .; j_gene: TRBJ2-3; d_gene: TRBD1; CDR3nt: TGTGCCAGTAGTACCCGAGACAGGGCCTACACAGATACGCAGTATTTT; CDR3aa: CASSTRDRAYTDTQYF
v_gene: TRBV5-6; abundance: .; j_gene: TRBJ1-1; d_gene: .; CDR3nt: TGTGCCAGCAGAAACGATTGGGGCAGGGAAGCTTTCTTT; CDR3aa: CASRNDWGREAFF
v_gene: TRBV6-6; abundance: .; j_gene: TRBJ2-7; d_gene: TRBD2; CDR3nt: TGTGCCAGCAGTTCCCAAGGGACTAGTTACTACGAGCAGTACTTC; CDR3aa: CASSSQGTSYYEQYF
v_gene: TRBV3-1; abundance: few; j_gene: TRBJ1-5; d_gene: .; CDR3nt: TGTGCCAGCAGCCAAGACTCAGGGGATGGCCAGCCCCAGCATTTT; CDR3aa: CASSQDSGDGQPQHF
v_gene: TRBV6-5; abundance: many; j_gene: TRBJ2-1; d_gene: .; CDR3nt: TGTGCCAGCAGTTACTCGATGGACTCCTTCTACAATGAGCAGTTCTTC; CDR3aa: CASSYSMDSFYNEQFF
v_gene: TRBV7-3; abundance: .; j_gene: TRBJ2-2; d_gene: TRBD2; CDR3nt: TGTGCCAGCGGACTAGCGGGGGGGAACACCGGGGAGCTGTTTTTT; CDR3aa: CASGLAGGNTGELFF
v_gene: TRBV19; abundance: .; j_gene: TRBJ1-1; d_gene: .; CDR3nt: TGTGCCAGTAGTATAGATCCCGACGGACCACAGAACACTGAAGCTTTCTTT; CDR3aa: CASSIDPDGPQNTEAFF
v_gene: TRBV5-1; abundance: few; j_gene: TRBJ2-1; d_gene: .; CDR3nt: TGCGCCAGCAGCTTGGCCTTCGCGAGCTCCTACAATGAGCAGTTCTTC; CDR3aa: CASSLAFASSYNEQFF
v_gene: TRBV7-2; abundance: many; j_gene: TRBJ2-1; d_gene: .; CDR3nt: TGTGCCAGCAGCTTAACAGGACAATACAATGAGCAGTTCTTC; CDR3aa: CASSLTGQYNEQFF
v_gene: TRBV27; abundance: once; j_gene: TRBJ1-1; d_gene: .; CDR3nt: TGTGCCAGCAGTTTAAACGGGGCCCACACTGAAGCTTTCTTT; CDR3aa: CASSLNGAHTEAFF
v_gene: TRBV12-3/TRBV12-4; abundance: few; j_gene: TRBJ2-2; d_gene: .; CDR3nt: TGTGCCAGCAGTTTATGGTGGCGGGGTAGCTTTCTGACCGGGGAGCTGTTTTTT; CDR3aa: CASSLWWRGSFLTGELFF
v_gene: TRBV28; abundance: many; j_gene: TRBJ1-5; d_gene: .; CDR3nt: TGTGCCAGCAGTTTGAGCCCGAATCAGCCCCAGCATTTT; CDR3aa: CASSLSPNQPQHF
v_gene: TRBV11-3; abundance: .; j_gene: TRBJ2-3; d_gene: .; CDR3nt: TGTGCCAGCAGCCCCGGGGATGTGGATACGCAGTATTTT; CDR3aa: CASSPGDVDTQYF
v_gene: TRBV27; abundance: few; j_gene: TRBJ1-6; d_gene: .; CDR3nt: TGTGCCAGCAGTTCGGACAGTCCGGGCTCCTATAATTCACCCCTCCACTTT; CDR3aa: CASSSDSPGSYNSPLHF
v_gene: TRBV6-1; abundance: few; j_gene: TRBJ1-2; d_gene: .; CDR3nt: TGTGCCAGCAGTGACACGGGACCTAACTATGGCTACACCTTC; CDR3aa: CASSDTGPNYGYTF
v_gene: TRBV6-2/TRBV6-3; abundance: many; j_gene: TRBJ2-1; d_gene: .; CDR3nt: TGTGCCAGCAGCTTTACCGGATACAATGAGCAGTTCTTC; CDR3aa: CASSFTGYNEQFF
v_gene: TRBV27; abundance: .; j_gene: TRBJ1-2; d_gene: .; CDR3nt: TGTGCCAGCAGGTTATCTGGTCCAGACAACTATGGCTACACCTTC; CDR3aa: CASRLSGPDNYGYTF
v_gene: TRBV7-2; abundance: many; j_gene: TRBJ2-1; d_gene: TRBD1; CDR3nt: TGTGCCAGCAGCCCCGGGACAGGGGGTTCGGATGAGCAGTTCTTC; CDR3aa: CASSPGTGGSDEQFF
v_gene: TRBV7-6; abundance: many; j_gene: TRBJ1-1; d_gene: .; CDR3nt: TGTGCCAGCAGCTTAGATACCGGGGCCCACACTGAAGCTTTCTTT; CDR3aa: CASSLDTGAHTEAFF